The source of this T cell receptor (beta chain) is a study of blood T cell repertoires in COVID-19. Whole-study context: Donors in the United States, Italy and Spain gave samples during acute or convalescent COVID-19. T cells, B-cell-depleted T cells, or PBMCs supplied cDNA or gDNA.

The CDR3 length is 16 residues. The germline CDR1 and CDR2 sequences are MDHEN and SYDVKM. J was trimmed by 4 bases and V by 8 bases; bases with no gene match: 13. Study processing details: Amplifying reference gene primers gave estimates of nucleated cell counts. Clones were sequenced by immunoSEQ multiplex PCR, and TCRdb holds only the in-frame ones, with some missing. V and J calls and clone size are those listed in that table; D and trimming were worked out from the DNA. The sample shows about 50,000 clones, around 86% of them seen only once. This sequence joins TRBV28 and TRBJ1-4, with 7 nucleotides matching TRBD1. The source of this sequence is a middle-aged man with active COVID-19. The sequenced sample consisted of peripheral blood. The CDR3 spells CASLRTGGPINEKLFF. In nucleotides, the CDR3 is TGTGCCAGCCTAAGGACAGGCGGGCCTATTAATGAAAAACTGTTTTTT.